Below, 28 T cell receptor beta chains from the same sample are listed, as sequenced in a study of T cell responses to AZD1222 COVID-19 vaccine. Profiled with immunoSEQ multiplex PCR; TCRdb holds only in-frame clones, not every one. The repertoire has approximately 150,000 clones, roughly 90% of them found once; the top ten carry around 1.4%. The sequencing used peripheral blood, collected on day 0 of AZD1222 vaccination. The receptors derive from an adult in good health.

This clone was picked up one time. This chain's CDR3 is CATSRDLGTAGGTEAFF. In DNA form, the CDR3 reads TGTGCCACCAGCAGAGATCTGGGGACGGCAGGGGGCACTGAAGCTTTCTTT. The genes are TRBV15 and TRBJ1-1; TRBD1 agrees at 7 bases. Germline V CDR1 and CDR2: LNHNV, YYDKDF (reference sequence). The CDR3 length is 17 residues. The trim removed 0 bases at V and 4 bases at J, leaving 11 bases unmatched.

As for this clone: The junction differs from germline at one of its ends, possibly a read error. This chain connects TRBV2 to TRBJ2-7; tentative D call: TRBD1 (6 bases). The CDR3 runs to 13 residues. Per germline, CDR1 SNHLY and CDR2 FYNNEI. In DNA form, the CDR3 reads TGTGCCAGCAGTGAATTGGGCAGGACAGAATCAGTTTGG. Translated: CASSELGRTESVW.

The chain combines TRBV27 with TRBJ2-2, with a tentative D call TRBD1 (6 bases). Trimming stripped 7 bases from V and 1 base from J, with 19 bases between. The CDR3 sequence is 17 residues long. Germline-derived CDR1 and CDR2 are MNHEY and SMNVEV (reference sequence). The CDR3 DNA reads TGTGCCAGCAAGTCTTCCGGGCTACAGGGGAACACCGGGGAGCTGTTTTTT. Protein product: CASKSSGLQGNTGELFF.

The gene calls are TRBV9 and TRBJ1-6, with 7 bases that match TRBD1. J lost 8 bases, V lost 3 bases, and 8 bases had no gene match. The CDR3 consists of 15 residues. Germline loops: CDR1 SGDLS, CDR2 YYNGEE. CDR3 sequence (DNA): TGTGCCAGCAGCGACGGACAGGATGGCTATTCACCCCTCCACTTT. Translating it yields CASSDGQDGYSPLHF.

The chain uses TRBV11-3 and TRBJ2-7, with 8 positions matching TRBD1. CDR1 and CDR2 from the germline V gene are SGHNT and YENEEA. CDR3 length equals 17 residues. The trim removed 5 bases at V and 5 bases at J, leaving 17 bases unmatched. The chain's CDR3 is CASSRQTGGSSPHEQYF. Written as DNA, the CDR3 is TGTGCCAGCAGCCGACAAACAGGGGGTAGCAGTCCCCACGAGCAGTACTTC.

The rearrangement links TRBV7-2 to TRBJ1-6, with TRBD1 matching 7 bases. V was pared by 5 bases and J by 6 bases, with 7 bases of the junction left unmatched. Germline CDR1 SGHTA, CDR2 FQGNSA. The length of the CDR3 is 15 residues. This CDR3 is CASSIGTASNSPLHF. The CDR3 bases are TGTGCCAGCAGCATCGGGACAGCCTCTAATTCACCCCTCCACTTT. The variable domain in full, with the rest retrieved from reference TRBV7-2 and TRBJ1-6, is GAGVSQSPSNKVTEKGKDVELRCDPISGHTALYWYRQSLGQGLEFLIYFQGNSAPDKSGLPSDRFSAERTGGSVSTLTIQRTQQEDSAVYLCASSIGTASNSPLHFGNGTRLTVT.

This chain connects TRBV25-1 to TRBJ2-3; TRBD1 is a possible D gene (6 bases). The V end was cut by 5 bases, the J end by 6 bases, with 12 bases between. The CDR3 consists of 13 residues. The germline gives CDR1 MGHDK, CDR2 SYGVNS. CDR3 amino acids: CASSPAGVDTQYF. The CDR3 coding sequence is TGTGCCAGCAGTCCAGCAGGGGTGGATACGCAGTATTTT.

The gene calls are TRBV7-6 and TRBJ2-3; 11 nucleotides line up with TRBD2. Germline V gene lookup returns CDR1 SGHVS and CDR2 FNYEAQ. This CDR3 has 16 amino acids. V was clipped by 5 bases and J by 6 bases; unmatched bases: 10. The CDR3 DNA follows: TGTGCCAGCAGCCGAATAGCGGGGGGGGCAACCGATACGCAGTATTTT. Its translation: CASSRIAGGATDTQYF.

This rearrangement joins TRBV7-8 to TRBJ2-1; possible D gene TRBD2, 6 bases. The CDR3 sequence is 18 residues long. V was trimmed by 3 bases and J by 8 bases, leaving 26 bases between them. The germline V gene encodes CDR1 SGHVS and CDR2 FQNEAQ. CDR3 coding DNA: TGTGCCAGCAGCTTTTGGGCAGGGCAGGACTACGGCGTCGATGAGCAGTTCTTC. It specifies CASSFWAGQDYGVDEQFF.

The genes are TRBV7-2 and TRBJ1-4; D remains ambiguous. The CDR3 contains 15 residues. Germline CDR1 is SGHTA and CDR2 is FQGNSA. V lost 5 bases and J 7 bases, leaving 17 bases between the germline ends. In DNA, the CDR3 is TGTGCCAGCAGCCGTAGCGGCAGAGAGGGTGAAAAACTGTTTTTT. This codes for CASSRSGREGEKLFF.

This sequence joins TRBV7-9 and TRBJ2-7; no reliable D call. V was clipped by 8 bases and J by 2 bases, with 7 bases between them. CDR1 and CDR2 from the germline V gene are SEHNR and FQNEAQ (reference sequence). The CDR3 has 11 amino acids. The CDR3 here is CASRVAYEQYF. As DNA, the CDR3 is TGTGCCAGCCGTGTGGCCTACGAGCAGTACTTC. Full variable domain (missing parts from reference TRBV7-9 and TRBJ2-7): DTGVSQNPRHKITKRGQNVTFRCDPISEHNRLYWYRQTLGQGPEFLTYFQNEAQLEKSRLLSDRFSAERPKGSFSTLEIQRTEQGDSAMYLCASRVAYEQYFGPGTRLTVT.

The rearrangement links TRBV3-1 (or the pseudogene TRBV3-2) to TRBJ1-5, with a possible D match to TRBD1 (5 bases). This CDR3 comprises 12 residues. The V end was cut by 0 bases, the J end by 9 bases, with 6 bases between. Per germline, CDR1 LGHDT and CDR2 YNNKEL (reference sequence). CDR3 in DNA: TGTGCCAGCAGCCAAGATCAGGGGCCCCAGCATTTT. Its translation is CASSQDQGPQHF.

Concerning this clone itself: A junction boundary mismatches the germline segment, possibly from a read error. The chain recombines TRBV12-3 or TRBV12-4 with TRBJ1-5; TRBD1 is a possible D gene (5 bases). This CDR3 spans 13 amino acids. CDR3 protein: CASRLGDNQPQHF. DNA for the CDR3: TGTGCCAGCAGGTTAGGGGACAATCAGCCCCAGCATTTT.

The chain couples TRBV6-4 to TRBJ1-1; D might be TRBD1 (5 bases). This CDR3 has 18 residues. V dropped 0 bases and J dropped 0 bases, with 17 bases sitting between them. The germline V gene has CDR1 MRHNA and CDR2 SNTAGT. CDR3 sequence reads: CASSDSLGTEVLNTEAFF. CDR3 DNA: TGTGCCAGCAGTGACTCTCTAGGGACCGAGGTCTTGAACACTGAAGCTTTCTTT.

This sequence joins TRBV6-2 or TRBV6-3 and TRBJ2-7; possibly TRBD2 for D (6 bases). Trimming took off 3 bases at V and 5 bases at J, with 20 bases between the two ends. The CDR3 has 16 residues. CDR1 and CDR2 from the germline V gene are MNHEY and SVGEGT. The CDR3 here is CASSYKGLHGDHEQYF. CDR3 nucleotides: TGTGCCAGCAGTTATAAGGGACTTCATGGAGACCACGAGCAGTACTTC.

J is TRBJ2-7 and V is TRBV6-5, with 11 bases lining up with TRBD2. CDR3 length: 16 amino acids. V shed 2 bases, J shed 5 bases, and the junction held 8 bases outside the gene matches. The germline CDR1 and CDR2 sequences are MNHEY and SVGAGI. CDR3 sequence: CASSYTSSGRFDEQYF. CDR3 in DNA: TGTGCCAGCAGTTACACATCTAGCGGGAGGTTCGACGAGCAGTACTTC.

The chain uses TRBV28 and TRBJ2-7; D may be TRBD2 (5 bases). Germline assignment: CDR1 MDHEN and CDR2 SYDVKM. The length of the CDR3 is 15 residues. Deletions cut 5 bases from V and 4 bases from J, with 18 bases between. CDR3 DNA: TGTGCCAGCAGTCCCCCCCTACTAGTTAGTTACGAGCAGTACTTC. It yields the protein CASSPPLLVSYEQYF.

CDR3 DNA: TGTGCCAGTAGTCAGGGACCCCGACTAGCGGGGTTCAGCGCGAACACCGGGGAGCTGTTTTTT. The encoded protein is CASSQGPRLAGFSANTGELFF. The rearrangement links TRBV19 to TRBJ2-2; the match to TRBD2 covers 11 bases. The CDR3 totals 21 residues. Germline V gene data show CDR1 as LNHDA and CDR2 as SQIVND (reference sequence). Trimming removed 5 bases from V and 0 bases from J; junction bases left unmatched: 17.

V usage is TRBV16 and J usage is TRBJ1-2, with D maybe TRBD1 (5 bases). The V end lost 5 bases, the J end lost 8 bases, and 12 bases lay between the germline ends. CDR1 KGHSY and CDR2 FQNENV come from the germline V gene. The CDR3 extends over 12 amino acids. CDR3 in amino acids: CASSRGRNGYTF. In DNA form, the CDR3 reads TGTGCCAGCAGCAGGGGACGGAACGGCTACACCTTC.

This clone was detected only a few times. This chain connects TRBV7-9 to TRBJ1-4; no clear D. This CDR3 is built from 14 residues. Looked up from germline, CDR1 is SEHNR and CDR2 is FQNEAQ (reference sequence). Trimming removed 3 bases from V and 7 bases from J, with 12 bases in between. CDR3 sequence (DNA): TGTGCCAGCAGCTTTCTACCAGGAAGTGAAAAACTGTTTTTT. As protein: CASSFLPGSEKLFF.

The chain carries TRBV7-9 and TRBJ2-1; 7 nucleotides align to TRBD2. V lost 5 bases to trimming and J lost 3 bases; unmatched junction nucleotides: 10. This CDR3 comprises 16 residues. Germline lookup yields CDR1 SEHNR and CDR2 FQNEAQ (reference sequence). The DNA of the CDR3 is TGTGCCAGCAGCCCCCCCGGAAAGCGGGGCTACAATGAGCAGTTCTTC. Residues: CASSPPGKRGYNEQFF.

The CDR3 coding sequence is TGTGCCAGCAGTCCGGATGGCTACGAGCAGTACTTC. Translating it yields CASSPDGYEQYF. V and J are TRBV27 and TRBJ2-7; D unresolved. Looked up from germline, CDR1 is MNHEY and CDR2 is SMNVEV (reference sequence). The V and J ends lost 5 bases and 3 bases respectively, with 8 bases between them. The CDR3 is 12 amino acids.

The rearrangement links TRBV6-5 to TRBJ1-1; 10 bases align to TRBD1. The CDR3 runs 15 residues. V lost 5 bases, J lost 11 bases, and 14 bases stayed unmatched. The germline CDR1 and CDR2 sequences are MNHEY and SVGAGI. The chain's CDR3 is CASSIYPTGTGVAFF. The CDR3 DNA sequence: TGTGCCAGCAGTATCTACCCAACCGGGACAGGGGTTGCTTTCTTT.

This chain uses TRBV6-2 or TRBV6-3 with TRBJ2-1; D gene ambiguous. This CDR3 is 17 amino acids long. V gave up 2 bases and J gave up 5 bases, with 19 bases separating them. Germline loops: CDR1 MNHEY, CDR2 SVGEGT. CDR3 DNA: TGTGCCAGCAGTTACCTCATTAGGAGCCTAGGCCACAATGAGCAGTTCTTC. This gives the protein CASSYLIRSLGHNEQFF.

The chain employs TRBV6-2 or TRBV6-3 and TRBJ2-1, with D possibly matching TRBD2 (6 bases). Looked up from germline, CDR1 is MNHEY and CDR2 is SVGEGT. V shed 7 bases and J shed 4 bases, with 20 bases lying between them. The CDR3 length is 16 residues. The CDR3 is CASTPRRGRSYNEQFF. DNA for the CDR3: TGTGCCAGCACCCCTCGGAGGGGCCGTTCATACAATGAGCAGTTCTTC.

This chain connects TRBV6-2 or TRBV6-3 to TRBJ2-1, with 10 bases matching TRBD2. The CDR3 loop spans 18 amino acids. From germline, CDR1 is MNHEY and CDR2 SVGEGT. Trimming took 1 base from V and 3 from J; bases not matched to a gene: 9. The CDR3 DNA follows: TGTGCCAGCAGTTACTACCCCGGACTAGCGGATTACTACAATGAGCAGTTCTTC. Protein sequence: CASSYYPGLADYYNEQFF.

The chain links TRBV7-2 to TRBJ1-1; D is uncertain. V lost 4 bases to trimming and J lost 3 bases, with 6 bases between them. CDR1 is SGHTA and CDR2 is FQGNSA in the germline V gene. This CDR3 is built from 12 residues. The CDR3 sequence: CASSWPDTEAFF. Here the CDR3 DNA reads TGTGCCAGCAGCTGGCCGGACACTGAAGCTTTCTTT.

The V call is TRBV11-3, the J call TRBJ1-1, with no clear D. CDR1 SGHNT and CDR2 YENEEA come from the germline V gene. V lost 8 bases and J lost 0, with 16 bases in between. This CDR3 spans 15 amino acids. CDR3 amino acids: CASQSSPIMNTEAFF. CDR3 DNA: TGTGCCAGCCAATCTTCCCCGATCATGAACACTGAAGCTTTCTTT.